The 4 T cell receptor beta chains below were found in one sample sequenced in a study of T cell responses to AZD1222 COVID-19 vaccine (dated by TCRdb to the early 2020s). The time point tag for this specimen amounts to: baseline before first vaccination. Library preparation used the immunoSEQ multiplex PCR assay. TCRdb mirrors the immuneACCESS table, restricted to in-frame sequences. Some clones are absent from its copies; in checked studies, under half trace to an unresolved V gene, and the reason for the others is unknown. In all, the sample holds 80,000 to 95,000 clones, and approximately 82% of those were seen once. In total, the top ten clones hold around 21% of the sample. The starting material was peripheral blood, obtained on day 0 of AZD1222 vaccination. Receptors were obtained from an adult in good health.

This chain links TRBV5-5 with TRBJ2-1; D not certain. V lost 2 bases and J lost 9, with 12 bases in between. The length of the CDR3 is 13 residues. CDR1 and CDR2 from the germline V gene are SGHKS and YYEKEE (reference sequence). CDR3 region: CASSFWAPGEQFF. CDR3 nucleotide sequence: TGTGCCAGCAGCTTCTGGGCCCCGGGTGAGCAGTTCTTC.

V is TRBV29-1 and J is TRBJ2-3; 11 positions agree with TRBD2. With 5 bases clipped from V and 2 bases from J, the junction kept 3 bases outside the gene matches. CDR1 is SQVTM, CDR2 ANQGSEA, per germline. The CDR3 consists of 14 residues. The CDR3 bases are TGCAGCGTTCGTAGCGGGAGGGCCACAGATACGCAGTATTTT. Its protein is CSVRSGRATDTQYF.

In its sample, this clone was seen once. This chain joins TRBV9 and TRBJ1-1; D call uncertain. Deletions cut 0 bases from V and 1 base from J, with 7 bases between. Germline V gives CDR1 SGDLS, CDR2 YYNGEE. The CDR3 contains 14 residues. The CDR3 DNA is TGTGCCAGCAGCGTAGATGATCCGAACACTGAAGCTTTCTTT. This encodes CASSVDDPNTEAFF. The variable domain in full, with the rest retrieved from reference TRBV9 and TRBJ1-1, is DSGVTQTPKHLITATGQRVTLRCSPRSGDLSVYWYQQSLDQGLQFLIQYYNGEERAKGNILERFSAQQFPDLHSELNLSSLELGDSALYFCASSVDDPNTEAFFGQGTRLTVV.

The V call is TRBV2, the J call TRBJ2-5; either TRBD1 or TRBD2 may supply D (5 bases each). This CDR3 is 12 amino acids long. With 4 bases removed from V and 5 bases from J, the gap between germline ends came to 8 bases. Germline-derived CDR1 and CDR2 are SNHLY and FYNNEI. For the CDR3, the DNA is TGTGCCAGCAGTGGGGGGTTGGAGACCCAGTACTTC. Translation gives CASSGGLETQYF.